The clone carrying this T cell receptor beta chain has more than one count but fewer than ten. Its antigen is undetermined. The data stem from a study of T cell responses to AZD1222 COVID-19 vaccine. On the study more broadly: Second doses were pooled across both intervals (about 4 or about 12 weeks).

Germline V gene sequence: CDR1 SEHNR, CDR2 FQNEAQ (reference sequence). The length of the CDR3 is 13 residues. V lost 5 bases, J lost 3 bases, and 11 bases lay in between. Sequenced by immunoSEQ multiplex PCR; TCRdb stores in-frame clones only, minus some. Of roughly 190,000 clones listed, around 90% were seen once; the top ten hold 0.99%. The study's findings and limits: Spike was spanned by vaccine-associated CD4 TCRs, with dominance at 160-218 and 743-854. Females made up more of the donors, who were largely white British, and clonal diversity may have come out too low. Among those given AZD1222, only 6 or 7 were seropositive at baseline.

The source is an adult in good health. The chain recombines TRBV7-9 with TRBJ2-7; D is possibly TRBD2 (6 bases). The source material was peripheral blood, sampled on day 0 of AZD1222 vaccination. CDR3 loop: CASSPMGGYEQYF. Here the CDR3 DNA reads TGTGCCAGCAGCCCCATGGGGGGCTACGAGCAGTACTTC.